A single sample is the source of the 27 T cell receptor beta chains below, sequenced in a study of Ad26.COV2.S vaccination and SARS-CoV-2 variants. Treatment given: some 19 received Ad26.COV2.S at low or high dose, single or two shots; about 5 received placebo; per-sample allocation not given. Sample collection was performed on day 63 after the first vaccine or placebo injection. Clones were sequenced by immunoSEQ multiplex PCR, and TCRdb holds only the in-frame ones, with some missing. Of over 450,000 clones detected, 80% to 90% appear once; the ten largest clones hold 1.5% to 2%. The sequencing used peripheral blood, collected in a trial of Ad26.COV2.S vaccine versus placebo. These receptors all stem from a person between 18 and 59 years old who received the Ad26.COV2.S COVID-19 vaccine or a placebo.

This clone was counted between two and nine times. The chain is built from TRBV6-5 and TRBJ1-6; TRBD1 is a possible D gene (6 bases). CDR1 MNHEY and CDR2 SVGAGI come from the germline V gene. Trimming took off 5 bases at V and 8 bases at J, with 10 bases between the two ends. This CDR3 has 13 residues. CDR3 protein: CASSRRTDSPLHF. As DNA, the CDR3 is TGTGCCAGCAGTAGACGGACAGATTCACCCCTCCACTTT.

The chain combines TRBV2 with TRBJ2-5, with 7 bases identical to TRBD1. This CDR3 spans 13 amino acids. The ends lost 8 bases at V and 7 bases at J; junction bases unmatched: 10. Germline V gene lookup returns CDR1 SNHLY and CDR2 FYNNEI. The CDR3 sequence is CASHLEGAGTQYF. CDR3 bases: TGTGCCAGCCACCTTGAGGGGGCAGGGACCCAGTACTTC.

This clone has only one observation. This sequence joins TRBV6-2 or TRBV6-3 and TRBJ2-1, with a tentative D call TRBD2 (5 bases). The V end was cut by 2 bases, the J end by 4 bases, with 15 bases between. The CDR3 consists of 16 residues. Germline assignment: CDR1 MNHEY and CDR2 SVGEGT. The DNA of the CDR3 is TGTGCCAGCAGTTACGGTCGGGGAGCACGATACAATGAGCAGTTCTTC. This codes for CASSYGRGARYNEQFF.

V is TRBV5-5 and J is TRBJ2-2; D call uncertain. This CDR3 has 13 amino acids. Trimming pared 4 bases from V and 3 bases from J, leaving 7 bases between. CDR1 is SGHKS, CDR2 YYEKEE, per germline (reference sequence). The CDR3: CASSRPDTGELFF. For the CDR3, the DNA is TGTGCCAGCAGCCGTCCGGACACCGGGGAGCTGTTTTTT.

This chain connects TRBV2 to TRBJ1-5; D unclear. V lost 1 base, J lost 7 bases, and 8 bases lay in between. This CDR3 region has 13 residues. In germline, CDR1 is SNHLY, CDR2 FYNNEI. The DNA for the CDR3 is TGTGCCAGCAGTGAAGAGGGTTTCCAGCCCCAGCATTTT. This gives the protein CASSEEGFQPQHF. Full variable domain (rest looked up from reference TRBV2 and TRBJ1-5): EPEVTQTPSHQVTQMGQEVILRCVPISNHLYFYWYRQILGQKVEFLVSFYNNEISEKSEIFDDQFSVERPDGSNFTLKIRSTKLEDSAMYFCASSEEGFQPQHFGDGTRLSIL.

The V call is TRBV7-3, the J call TRBJ2-1; the match to TRBD2 covers 7 bases. CDR3 length: 15 amino acids. J lost 5 bases, V lost 1 base, and 5 bases had no gene match. Germline CDR1 SGHTA, CDR2 FQGTGA. For the CDR3, the DNA is TGTGCCAGCAGCTTAATATCGGGGACTAACAATGAGCAGTTCTTC. Translating gives CASSLISGTNNEQFF.

This sequence joins TRBV28 and TRBJ2-7; possible D gene TRBD1, 5 bases. V gave up 5 bases and J gave up 2 bases, with 10 bases separating them. Germline CDR1 MDHEN, CDR2 SYDVKM. This CDR3 is 13 amino acids long. The CDR3 DNA is TGTGCCAGCAGTCCGACAGTTGCCTACGAGCAGTACTTC. Residues: CASSPTVAYEQYF.

The chain couples TRBV18 to TRBJ2-7; 8 bases match TRBD2. Germline CDR1 reads KGHSH; CDR2 reads LQKENI. The CDR3 is 16 amino acids. V trimming: 2 bases; J trimming: 3 bases; junction bases outside the gene matches: 9. The CDR3 spells CASSPGGSGAIYEQYF. The CDR3 nucleotides read TGTGCCAGCTCACCAGGGGGTAGCGGGGCAATCTACGAGCAGTACTTC.

The chain employs TRBV6-5 and TRBJ2-3; unclear D gene. This CDR3 contains 14 residues. Germline-derived CDR1 and CDR2 are MNHEY and SVGAGI. Trimming cost V 6 bases and J 1 base, with 11 bases left between them. CDR3 DNA: TGTGCCAGCAGCCAAGCTGCCCGCACAGATACGCAGTATTTT. As protein: CASSQAARTDTQYF.

The rearrangement uses TRBV9 and TRBJ1-1; D is uncertain. This CDR3 region has 14 residues. From germline, CDR1 is SGDLS and CDR2 YYNGEE. V was clipped by 1 base and J by 0 bases, with 7 bases between them. The CDR3 region has the DNA TGTGCCAGCAGCGTAACTCCAGTGAACACTGAAGCTTTCTTT. It codes for CASSVTPVNTEAFF.

This sequence joins TRBV5-4 and TRBJ2-1; D possibly corresponds to TRBD1 (5 bases). This CDR3 is built from 16 residues. From germline, CDR1 is SGHNT and CDR2 YYREEE (reference sequence). The V gene lost 4 bases and the J gene lost 0 bases, with 14 bases spanning the gap. In DNA, the CDR3 is TGTGCCAGCAGCCCTGCCTCTGACAGCTCCTACAATGAGCAGTTCTTC. This codes for CASSPASDSSYNEQFF.

This chain links TRBV19 with TRBJ1-2; D remains unclear. The CDR3 runs 13 residues. Germline V gene lookup returns CDR1 LNHDA and CDR2 SQIVND (reference sequence). Trimming pared 3 bases from V and 1 base from J, leaving 6 bases between. The CDR3 here is CASSIGLNYGYTF. The CDR3 region has the DNA TGTGCCAGTAGTATCGGACTTAACTATGGCTACACCTTC. Looking up the rest from reference TRBV19 and TRBJ1-2 gives the full variable domain: DGGITQSPKYLFRKEGQNVTLSCEQNLNHDAMYWYRQDPGQGLRLIYYSQIVNDFQKGDIAEGYSVSREKKESFPLTVTSAQKNPTAFYLCASSIGLNYGYTFGSGTRLTVV.

The chain uses TRBV14 and TRBJ1-2; 7 positions match TRBD1. The CDR3 totals 16 residues. In germline, CDR1 is SGHDN, CDR2 FVKESK. V dropped 1 base and J dropped 6; count of bases not matched to a gene: 11. The CDR3 protein is CASSQALSGGLNGYTF. Here the CDR3 DNA reads TGTGCCAGCAGCCAAGCCCTCTCAGGGGGTTTAAATGGCTACACCTTC. The whole variable domain, filled in from reference TRBV14 and TRBJ1-2, reads EAGVTQFPSHSVIEKGQTVTLRCDPISGHDNLYWYRRVMGKEIKFLLHFVKESKQDESGMPNNRFLAERTGGTYSTLKVQPAELEDSGVYFCASSQALSGGLNGYTFGSGTRLTVV.

This chain uses TRBV7-2 with TRBJ2-7; no firm D call. The V gene's germline CDR1 is SGHTA and CDR2 FQGNSA. V dropped 0 bases and J dropped 4 bases, with 13 bases sitting between them. There are 15 residues in the CDR3. The CDR3 DNA follows: TGTGCCAGCAGCTTAGCGTGGCAGTCCGGGTACGAGCAGTACTTC. Translated: CASSLAWQSGYEQYF.

V gene TRBV27 combines with J gene TRBJ2-1; 8 positions agree with TRBD2. The V gene's germline CDR1 is MNHEY and CDR2 SMNVEV (reference sequence). The ends lost 2 bases at V and 6 bases at J; junction bases unmatched: 6. This CDR3 is 15 amino acids long. CDR3 sequence reads: CASSLGAGGFNEQFF. CDR3 DNA: TGTGCCAGCAGTTTAGGGGCGGGAGGATTCAATGAGCAGTTCTTC.

This chain joins TRBV11-2 and TRBJ2-1; TRBD1 agrees at 9 bases. The CDR3 contains 16 residues. V gave up 1 base and J gave up 7 bases; unmatched junction bases: 8. The V gene's germline CDR1 is SGHAT and CDR2 FQNNGV. The CDR3 nucleotides are TGTGCCAGCAGCTTAGGAGTGGACAGGGGTGGGAATGAGCAGTTCTTC. It translates to CASSLGVDRGGNEQFF. Combining the CDR3 with reference TRBV11-2 and TRBJ2-1 gives the whole variable domain EAGVAQSPRYKIIEKRQSVAFWCNPISGHATLYWYQQILGQGPKLLIQFQNNGVVDDSQLPKDRFSAERLKGVDSTLKIQPAKLEDSAVYLCASSLGVDRGGNEQFFGPGTRLTVL.

The chain has TRBV28 and TRBJ2-4; 9 bases align to TRBD1. The CDR3 is made up of 18 amino acids. Germline CDR1 and CDR2: MDHEN and SYDVKM. Losses at the gene ends were 3 bases for V and 0 bases for J; bases not matched to a gene: 9. The CDR3 region is CASSFWDRAFLAKNIQYF. The CDR3 nucleotides are TGTGCCAGCAGTTTCTGGGACAGGGCTTTCCTAGCCAAAAACATTCAGTACTTC. The full variable domain, completed using reference TRBV28 and TRBJ2-4, is DVKVTQSSRYLVKRTGEKVFLECVQDMDHENMFWYRQDPGLGLRLIYFSYDVKMKEKGDIPEGYSVSREKKERFSLILESASTNQTSMYLCASSFWDRAFLAKNIQYFGAGTRLSVL.

The rearrangement joins TRBV5-5 to TRBJ2-7; TRBD1 matches 10 bases. The CDR3 loop spans 14 amino acids. CDR1 SGHKS and CDR2 YYEKEE come from the germline V gene (reference sequence). With V trimmed by 4 bases and J by 3 bases, 4 bases remained unmatched. CDR3 sequence: CASSPGQGFYEQYF. CDR3 DNA: TGTGCCAGCAGCCCGGGACAGGGGTTCTACGAGCAGTACTTC.

The chain employs TRBV3-1 (or the pseudogene TRBV3-2) and TRBJ1-6; D not certain. The CDR3 spans 17 residues. The ends were cut back, 3 bases at V and 0 bases at J, with 12 bases in the middle. Germline V CDR1 and CDR2: LGHDT, YNNKEL (reference sequence). CDR3 sequence (DNA): TGTGCCAGCAGCCAGCGGTTGGCGAGCTCCTATAATTCACCCCTCCACTTT. Protein: CASSQRLASSYNSPLHF.

This clone occurred a few times. The chain employs TRBV5-1 and TRBJ1-2; no clear D. CDR1 and CDR2 (germline): SGHRS, YFSETQ. Trimming removed 0 bases from V and 4 bases from J, with 10 bases in between. The length of the CDR3 is 14 residues. The CDR3 spells CASSLGVGGYGYTF. CDR3 nucleotides: TGCGCCAGCAGCTTGGGGGTCGGCGGCTATGGCTACACCTTC.

This chain links TRBV7-9 with TRBJ1-2; tentatively, D is TRBD1 (5 bases). The germline V and J ends were trimmed by 1 base and 4 bases, with 13 bases remaining between them. This CDR3 is 15 amino acids long. Germline V gene data show CDR1 as SEHNR and CDR2 as FQNEAQ (reference sequence). The CDR3 bases are TGTGCCAGCAGCTTAGTAAACAGTGGGGCCTATGGCTACACCTTC. Its translation is CASSLVNSGAYGYTF.

The J gene is TRBJ1-6, the V gene TRBV5-1, with 9 bases fitting TRBD1. Germline CDR1 SGHRS, CDR2 YFSETQ. The trim removed 2 bases at V and 8 bases at J, leaving 14 bases unmatched. This CDR3 is 18 amino acids long. The chain's CDR3 is CASSFSPGQGGFDSPLHF. CDR3 nucleotide sequence: TGCGCCAGCAGCTTTTCACCGGGACAGGGCGGTTTCGATTCACCCCTCCACTTT.

The genes are TRBV19 and TRBJ1-2; D perhaps matches TRBD1 (6 bases). From germline, CDR1 is LNHDA and CDR2 SQIVND (reference sequence). The ends were cut back, 6 bases at V and 4 bases at J, with 9 bases in the middle. The CDR3 sequence is 12 residues long. CDR3 sequence: CASRTGIYGYTF. The CDR3 coding sequence is TGTGCCAGTAGGACAGGAATCTATGGCTACACCTTC.

The DNA for the CDR3 is TGTGCCAGCAGCCCCCAGGGGGCTCCAACTAATGAAAAACTGTTTTTT. Its protein is CASSPQGAPTNEKLFF. The chain employs TRBV7-2 and TRBJ1-4, with TRBD1 matching 8 bases. The CDR3 spans 16 residues. Unmatched junction bases numbered 5, after V lost 5 bases and J lost 0 bases. Germline-derived CDR1 and CDR2 are SGHTA and FQGNSA.

The V and J genes are TRBV20-1 and TRBJ1-2, with 10 bases identical to TRBD1. CDR1 and CDR2 from the germline V gene are DFQATT and SNEGSKA (reference sequence). Germline trimming cut 3 bases from V and 6 bases from J; bases unmatched to any gene: 16. The CDR3 has 17 amino acids. The CDR3 DNA sequence: TGCAGTGCTAGTTCCTCGACAGGGGGCTCCTCCTTCCATGGCTACACCTTC. This gives the protein CSASSSTGGSSFHGYTF.

This clone was observed once. V gene TRBV5-4 combines with J gene TRBJ2-7, with D tentatively TRBD1 (7 bases). This CDR3 is 14 amino acids long. From germline, CDR1 is SGHNT and CDR2 YYREEE (reference sequence). V dropped 0 bases and J dropped 3 bases, with 10 bases sitting between them. The CDR3 protein is CASSLAGGNYEQYF. As DNA, the CDR3 is TGTGCCAGCAGCTTGGCAGGGGGGAACTACGAGCAGTACTTC.

This chain links TRBV4-1 with TRBJ1-2; TRBD1 aligns across 9 bases. V shed 3 bases and J 8 bases; nucleotides not matched to a gene: 7. Germline V CDR1 and CDR2: MGHRA, YSYEKL. The CDR3 consists of 14 residues. The CDR3 spells CASSQGTGTGGYTF. As DNA, the CDR3 is TGCGCCAGCAGCCAGGGGACCGGGACAGGGGGCTACACCTTC.